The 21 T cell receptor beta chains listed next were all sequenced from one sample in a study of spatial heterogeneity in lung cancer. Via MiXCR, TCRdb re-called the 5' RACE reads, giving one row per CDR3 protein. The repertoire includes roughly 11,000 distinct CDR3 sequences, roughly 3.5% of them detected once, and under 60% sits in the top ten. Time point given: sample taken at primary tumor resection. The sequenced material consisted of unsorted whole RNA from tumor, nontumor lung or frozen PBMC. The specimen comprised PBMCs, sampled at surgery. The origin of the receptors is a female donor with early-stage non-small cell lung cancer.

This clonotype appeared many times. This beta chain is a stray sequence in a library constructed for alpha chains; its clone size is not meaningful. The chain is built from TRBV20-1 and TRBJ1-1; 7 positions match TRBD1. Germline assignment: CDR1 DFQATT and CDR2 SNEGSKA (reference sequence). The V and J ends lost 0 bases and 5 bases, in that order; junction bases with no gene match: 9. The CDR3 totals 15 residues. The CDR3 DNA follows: TGCAGTGCTAGAGATCCCCGACAGGGAAAGACTGAAGCTTTCTTT. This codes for CSARDPRQGKTEAFF.

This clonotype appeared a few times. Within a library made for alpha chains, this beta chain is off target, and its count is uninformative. The CDR3 loop is CASSLSFVGTYEQYF. The CDR3 nucleotides read TGTGCCAGCAGTTTATCTTTTGTGGGGACCTACGAGCAGTACTTC. This rearrangement joins TRBV27 to TRBJ2-7; D not resolved. This CDR3 has 15 amino acids. CDR1 and CDR2 from the germline V gene are MNHEY and SMNVEV (reference sequence). Trimming took off 0 bases at V and 2 bases at J, with 11 bases between the two ends.

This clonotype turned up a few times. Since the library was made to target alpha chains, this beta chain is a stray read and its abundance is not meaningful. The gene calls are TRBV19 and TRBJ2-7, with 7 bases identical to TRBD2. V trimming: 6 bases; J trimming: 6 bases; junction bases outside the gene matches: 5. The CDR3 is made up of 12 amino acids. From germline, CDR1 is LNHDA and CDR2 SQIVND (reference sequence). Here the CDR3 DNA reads TGTGCCAGTAGCCGGGACTACGGCGAGCAGTACTTC. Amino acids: CASSRDYGEQYF.

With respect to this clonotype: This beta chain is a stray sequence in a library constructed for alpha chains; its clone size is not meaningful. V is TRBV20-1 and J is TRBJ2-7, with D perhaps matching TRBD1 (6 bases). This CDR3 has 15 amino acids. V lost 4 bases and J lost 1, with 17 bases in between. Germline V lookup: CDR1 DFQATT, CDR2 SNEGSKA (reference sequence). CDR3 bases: TGCAGTGCTACATCCGGGACACGGATTTCCTACGAGCAGTACTTC. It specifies CSATSGTRISYEQYF.

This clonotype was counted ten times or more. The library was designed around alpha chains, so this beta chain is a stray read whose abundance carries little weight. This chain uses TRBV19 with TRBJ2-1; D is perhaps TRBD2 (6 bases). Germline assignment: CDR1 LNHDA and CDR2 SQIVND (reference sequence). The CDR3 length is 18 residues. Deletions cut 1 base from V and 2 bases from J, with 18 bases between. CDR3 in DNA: TGTGCCAGTAGTATAGGTCGGGGGAAAGCAGGTGCCTACAATGAGCAGTTCTTC. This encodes CASSIGRGKAGAYNEQFF.

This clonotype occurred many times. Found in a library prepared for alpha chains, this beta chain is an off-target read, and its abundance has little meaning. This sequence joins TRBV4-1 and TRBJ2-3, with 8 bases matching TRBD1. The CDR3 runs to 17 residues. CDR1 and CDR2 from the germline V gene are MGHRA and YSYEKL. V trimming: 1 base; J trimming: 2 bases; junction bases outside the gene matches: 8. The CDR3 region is CASSQVGQVPFTDTQYF. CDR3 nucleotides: TGCGCCAGCAGCCAAGTGGGACAGGTCCCTTTCACAGATACGCAGTATTTT.

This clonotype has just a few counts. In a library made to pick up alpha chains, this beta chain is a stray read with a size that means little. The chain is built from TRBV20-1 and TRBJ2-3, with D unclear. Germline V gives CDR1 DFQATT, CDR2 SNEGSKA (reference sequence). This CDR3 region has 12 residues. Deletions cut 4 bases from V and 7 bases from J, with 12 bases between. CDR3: CSATPDGYTQYF. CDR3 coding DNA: TGCAGTGCTACCCCGGACGGTTATACGCAGTATTTT.

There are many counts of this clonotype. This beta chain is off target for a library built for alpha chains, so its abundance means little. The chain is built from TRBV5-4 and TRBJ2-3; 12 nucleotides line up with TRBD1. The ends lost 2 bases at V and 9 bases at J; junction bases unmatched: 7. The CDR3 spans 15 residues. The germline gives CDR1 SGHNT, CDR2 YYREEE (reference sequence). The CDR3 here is CASSFEGTGGRTQYF. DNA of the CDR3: TGTGCCAGCAGCTTCGAGGGGACAGGGGGCAGAACGCAGTATTTT.

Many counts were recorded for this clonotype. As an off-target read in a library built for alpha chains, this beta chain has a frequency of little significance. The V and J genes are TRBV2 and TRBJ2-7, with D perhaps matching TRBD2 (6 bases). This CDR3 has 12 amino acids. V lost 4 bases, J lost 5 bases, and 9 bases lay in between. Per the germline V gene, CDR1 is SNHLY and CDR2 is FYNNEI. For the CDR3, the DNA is TGTGCCAGCAGTGGAGGAGGGAACGAGCAGTACTTC. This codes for CASSGGGNEQYF.

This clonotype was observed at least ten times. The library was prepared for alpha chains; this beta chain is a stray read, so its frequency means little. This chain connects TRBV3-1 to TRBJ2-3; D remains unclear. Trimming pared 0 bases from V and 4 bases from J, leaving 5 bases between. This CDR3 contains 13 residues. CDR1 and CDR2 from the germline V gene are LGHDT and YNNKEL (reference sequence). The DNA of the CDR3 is TGTGCCAGCAGCCAAGAGCGTCCAGATACGCAGTATTTT. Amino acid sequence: CASSQERPDTQYF.

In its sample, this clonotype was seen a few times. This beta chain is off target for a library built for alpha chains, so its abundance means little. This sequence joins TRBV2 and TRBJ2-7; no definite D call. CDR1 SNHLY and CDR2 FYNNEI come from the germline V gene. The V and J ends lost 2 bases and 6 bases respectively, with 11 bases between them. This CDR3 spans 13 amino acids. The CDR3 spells CASSEWTTTEQYF. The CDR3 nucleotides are TGTGCCAGCAGTGAATGGACCACCACCGAGCAGTACTTC.

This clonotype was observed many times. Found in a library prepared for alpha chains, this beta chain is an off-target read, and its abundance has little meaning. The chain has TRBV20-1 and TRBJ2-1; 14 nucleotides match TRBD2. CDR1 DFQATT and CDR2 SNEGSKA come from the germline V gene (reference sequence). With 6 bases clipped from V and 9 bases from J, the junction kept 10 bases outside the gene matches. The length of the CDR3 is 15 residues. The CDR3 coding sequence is TGCAGTGCCGTGACTAGCGGGAGGGCCGGGAGTGAGCAGTTCTTC. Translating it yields CSAVTSGRAGSEQFF.

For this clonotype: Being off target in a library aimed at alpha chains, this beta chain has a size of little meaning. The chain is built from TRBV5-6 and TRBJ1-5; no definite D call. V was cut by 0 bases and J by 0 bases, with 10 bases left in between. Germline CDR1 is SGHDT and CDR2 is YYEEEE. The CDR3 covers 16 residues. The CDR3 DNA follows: TGTGCCAGCAGCTTGGGGCCGGAGGCTAGCAATCAGCCCCAGCATTTT. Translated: CASSLGPEASNQPQHF.

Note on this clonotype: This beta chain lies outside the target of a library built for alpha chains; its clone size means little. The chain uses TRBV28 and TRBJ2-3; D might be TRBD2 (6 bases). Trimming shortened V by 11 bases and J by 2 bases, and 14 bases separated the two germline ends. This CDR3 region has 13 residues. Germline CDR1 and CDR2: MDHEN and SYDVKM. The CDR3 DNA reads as TGTGCCTGTCACGGGGGAACCACAGATACGCAGTATTTT. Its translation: CACHGGTTDTQYF.

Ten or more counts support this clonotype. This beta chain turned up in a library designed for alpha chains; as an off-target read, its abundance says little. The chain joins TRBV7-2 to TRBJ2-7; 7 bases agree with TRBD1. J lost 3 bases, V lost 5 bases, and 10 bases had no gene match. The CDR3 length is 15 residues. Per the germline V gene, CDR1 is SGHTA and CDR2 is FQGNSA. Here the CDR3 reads CASSPASGQVYEQYF. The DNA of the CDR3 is TGTGCCAGCAGCCCCGCCTCCGGACAGGTCTACGAGCAGTACTTC.

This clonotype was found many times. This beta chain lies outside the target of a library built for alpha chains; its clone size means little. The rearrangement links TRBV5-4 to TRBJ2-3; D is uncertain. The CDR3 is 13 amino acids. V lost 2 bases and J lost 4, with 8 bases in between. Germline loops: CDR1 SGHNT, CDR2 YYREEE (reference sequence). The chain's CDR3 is CASSFSPADTQYF. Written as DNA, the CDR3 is TGTGCCAGCAGCTTCTCTCCGGCAGATACGCAGTATTTT.

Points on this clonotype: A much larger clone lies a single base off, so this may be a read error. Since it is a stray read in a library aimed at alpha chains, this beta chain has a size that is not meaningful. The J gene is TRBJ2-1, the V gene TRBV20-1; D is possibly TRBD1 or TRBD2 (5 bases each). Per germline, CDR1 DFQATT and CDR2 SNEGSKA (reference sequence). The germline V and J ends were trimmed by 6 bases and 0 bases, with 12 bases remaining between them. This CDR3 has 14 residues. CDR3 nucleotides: TGCAGTGCCTCGGGACCCCACTCCTACAATGAGCAGTTCTTC. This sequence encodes CSASGPHSYNEQFF.

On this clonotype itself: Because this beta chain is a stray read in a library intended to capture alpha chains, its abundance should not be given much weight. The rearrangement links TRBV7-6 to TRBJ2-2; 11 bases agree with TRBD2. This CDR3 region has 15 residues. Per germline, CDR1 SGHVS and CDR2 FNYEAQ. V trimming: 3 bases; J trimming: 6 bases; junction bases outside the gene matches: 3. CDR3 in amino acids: CASSFLAGGAGELFF. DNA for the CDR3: TGTGCCAGCAGCTTCCTAGCGGGGGGCGCCGGGGAGCTGTTTTTT. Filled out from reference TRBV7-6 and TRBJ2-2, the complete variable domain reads GAGVSQSPRYKVTKRGQDVALRCDPISGHVSLYWYRQALGQGPEFLTYFNYEAQQDKSGLPNDRFSAERPEGSISTLTIQRTEQRDSAMYRCASSFLAGGAGELFFGEGSRLTVL.

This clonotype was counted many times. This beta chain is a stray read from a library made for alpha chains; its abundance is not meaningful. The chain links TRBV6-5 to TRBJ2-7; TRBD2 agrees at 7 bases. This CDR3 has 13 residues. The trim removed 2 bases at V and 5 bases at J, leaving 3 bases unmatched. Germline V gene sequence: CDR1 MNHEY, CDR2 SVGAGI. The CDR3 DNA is TGTGCCAGCAGTTACGTAGCGGGCAACGAGCAGTACTTC. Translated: CASSYVAGNEQYF.

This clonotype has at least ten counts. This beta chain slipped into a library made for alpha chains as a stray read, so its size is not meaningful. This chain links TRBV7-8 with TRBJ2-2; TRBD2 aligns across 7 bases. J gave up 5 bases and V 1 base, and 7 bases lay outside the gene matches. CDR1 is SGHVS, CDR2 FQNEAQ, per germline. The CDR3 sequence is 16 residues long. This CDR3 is CASSLGFLGGTGELFF. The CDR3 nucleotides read TGTGCCAGCAGCTTAGGATTTTTGGGGGGGACCGGGGAGCTGTTTTTT.

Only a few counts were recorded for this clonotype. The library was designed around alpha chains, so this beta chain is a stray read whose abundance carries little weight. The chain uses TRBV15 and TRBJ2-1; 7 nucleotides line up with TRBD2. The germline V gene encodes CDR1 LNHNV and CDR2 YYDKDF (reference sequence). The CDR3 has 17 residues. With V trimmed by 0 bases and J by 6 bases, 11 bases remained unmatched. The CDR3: CATSRERLASPSNEQFF. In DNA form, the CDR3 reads TGTGCCACCAGCAGAGAGAGACTAGCCTCCCCTTCCAATGAGCAGTTCTTC.